These 23 T cell receptor beta chains were all obtained from the same sample, sequenced in a study of identical twins (dated by TCRdb to about 2016). The library came from 5' RACE. Sequencing instrument: Illumina HiSeq 2000. TCRdb passed the public sequencing reads through fastp at Q25 and MiXCR, retaining productive beta sequences. Each entry is one CDR3 protein sequence, shown with its most common DNA and genes. The sample table shows 410,000 or so distinct CDR3 sequences, and around a sixth are seen once. The top ten hold 12% of the sample. Sequencing used naive T cells sorted from blood. Sample cell subset or site, as interpreted from the label and publication: cells isolated with a human naive T-cell isolation kit. These receptor sequences come from a man between 50 and 59 years old in good health.

This rearrangement joins TRBV4-3 to TRBJ2-2, with D unclear. In germline, CDR1 is LGHNA, CDR2 YSLEER. This CDR3 region has 15 residues. V was trimmed by 0 bases and J by 0 bases, leaving 5 bases between them. CDR3 amino acids: CASSQEHSNTGELFF. The CDR3 DNA follows: TGCGCCAGCAGCCAAGAACACTCGAACACCGGGGAGCTGTTTTTT.

A remark on this clonotype: At one of its ends the junction is not consistent with the germline gene, which may arise from a read error. The genes are TRBV12-3 or TRBV12-4 and TRBJ2-1, with 12 bases matching TRBD2. The CDR3 covers 16 residues. The chain's CDR3 is CASSFTSGRSFNEQFF. The CDR3 DNA follows: TGTGCCAGCAGTTTTACTAGCGGGAGGTCCTTCAATGAGCAGTTCTTC.

At least ten counts were recorded for this clonotype. CDR3 protein: CASRLQGYGTQYF. The CDR3 DNA is TGTGCCAGCAGGTTACAGGGTTACGGGACCCAGTACTTC. The rearrangement uses TRBV12-3 or TRBV12-4 and TRBJ2-5; D may be TRBD1 (6 bases). The CDR3 spans 13 residues. Trimming took off 6 bases at V and 7 bases at J, with 15 bases between the two ends.

This chain links TRBV5-1 with TRBJ2-5, with 7 nucleotides matching TRBD1. Germline V gives CDR1 SGHRS, CDR2 YFSETQ. The V and J ends lost 4 bases and 4 bases, in that order; junction bases with no gene match: 7. The CDR3 length is 14 residues. The CDR3 spells CASSTWTGRETQYF. DNA for the CDR3: TGCGCCAGCAGCACCTGGACAGGCCGAGAGACCCAGTACTTC. The whole variable domain, remainder taken from reference TRBV5-1 and TRBJ2-5, is KAGVTQTPRYLIKTRGQQVTLSCSPISGHRSVSWYQQTPGQGLQFLFEYFSETQRNKGNFPGRFSGRQFSNSRSEMNVSTLELGDSALYLCASSTWTGRETQYFGPGTRLLVL.

A few counts support this clonotype. The gene calls are TRBV12-3 or TRBV12-4 and TRBJ2-4, with TRBD1 matching 9 bases. The CDR3 is 13 residues long. Trimming took 1 base from V and 15 from J; bases not matched to a gene: 7. The CDR3, as DNA: TGTGCCAGCAGTTTAGACCGGACAGGGGTTCGGTACTTC. The encoded protein is CASSLDRTGVRYF.

This clonotype appeared a few times. The CDR3 coding sequence is TGCAGTGCCCTCTCCGTAGCGGACTCTCCCTACGAGCAGTACTTC. It translates to CSALSVADSPYEQYF. The J gene is TRBJ2-7, the V gene TRBV20-1, with D possibly being TRBD2 (6 bases). Germline-derived CDR1 and CDR2 are DFQATT and SNEGSKA (reference sequence). This CDR3 is 15 amino acids long. Between the trimmed V and J ends, which lost 6 bases and 2 bases, there was a span of 20 bases.

The V gene is TRBV5-1, the J gene TRBJ1-1; D not certain. Trimming left V 3 bases short and J 0 bases short, with 12 bases between. Germline assignment: CDR1 SGHRS and CDR2 YFSETQ. The CDR3 runs 15 residues. CDR3 bases: TGCGCCAGCAGCTCGCGGGCGAGCATGAACACTGAAGCTTTCTTT. Residues: CASSSRASMNTEAFF. Based on the CDR3 plus reference TRBV5-1 and TRBJ1-1, the full variable domain is KAGVTQTPRYLIKTRGQQVTLSCSPISGHRSVSWYQQTPGQGLQFLFEYFSETQRNKGNFPGRFSGRQFSNSRSEMNVSTLELGDSALYLCASSSRASMNTEAFFGQGTRLTVV.

V gene TRBV7-2 combines with J gene TRBJ2-5, with a possible D match to TRBD1 (6 bases). The CDR3 loop spans 14 amino acids. The V end lost 8 bases, the J end lost 9 bases, and 22 bases lay between the germline ends. The germline V gene encodes CDR1 SGHTA and CDR2 FQGNSA. The chain's CDR3 is CASVLGKGEWAQYF. CDR3 coding DNA: TGTGCCAGCGTTTTGGGGAAGGGGGAGTGGGCCCAGTACTTC. Full variable domain (outside the CDR3, taken from reference TRBV7-2 and TRBJ2-5): GAGVSQSPSNKVTEKGKDVELRCDPISGHTALYWYRQSLGQGLEFLIYFQGNSAPDKSGLPSDRFSAERTGGSVSTLTIQRTQQEDSAVYLCASVLGKGEWAQYFGPGTRLLVL.

The rearrangement joins TRBV3-1 to TRBJ2-3, with 7 bases identical to TRBD2. Germline V gene sequence: CDR1 LGHDT, CDR2 YNNKEL (reference sequence). The CDR3 sequence is 16 residues long. J was trimmed by 1 base and V by 8 bases; bases with no gene match: 12. The DNA of the CDR3 is TGTGCCAGCGGCGTAGTCCAGCGGGGCCGCACAGATACGCAGTATTTT. Its translation is CASGVVQRGRTDTQYF.

V usage is TRBV12-3 or TRBV12-4 and J usage is TRBJ2-7, with D possibly TRBD1 on 8 matching bases. Trimming removed 0 bases at V and 3 bases at J, with 21 bases between. The CDR3 is made up of 18 amino acids. CDR3 bases: TGTGCCAGCAGTTTAGCGGGAGGGTTGGGACAGGATCTCTACGAGCAGTACTTC. This encodes CASSLAGGLGQDLYEQYF.

This chain uses TRBV7-9 with TRBJ2-4, with 8 nucleotides matching TRBD1. Germline CDR1 SEHNR, CDR2 FQNEAQ (reference sequence). Trimming removed 5 bases from V and 5 bases from J; junction bases left unmatched: 14. The CDR3 totals 17 residues. The CDR3 region has the DNA TGTGCCAGCAGCGCCGGACAGGGAAGGGGAATGGAAAACATTCAGTACTTC. Its protein is CASSAGQGRGMENIQYF.

At least ten counts were recorded for this clonotype. This chain connects TRBV6-2 or TRBV6-3 to TRBJ2-5; D unclear. V shed 0 bases and J shed 5 bases, with 4 bases lying between them. This CDR3 is built from 12 residues. The germline V gene has CDR1 MNHEY and CDR2 SVGEGT. CDR3 amino acids: CASSYSFETQYF. The CDR3 DNA reads TGTGCCAGCAGTTACTCCTTTGAGACCCAGTACTTC.

This clonotype turned up a few times. The rearrangement uses TRBV10-3 and TRBJ1-2; perhaps TRBD1 as D (6 bases). The germline gives CDR1 ENHRY, CDR2 SYGVKD. The CDR3 extends over 12 amino acids. V was clipped by 10 bases and J by 7 bases, with 16 bases between them. CDR3 sequence reads: CASAGDMGGYTF. DNA for the CDR3: TGTGCCAGCGCCGGGGACATGGGTGGCTACACCTTC.

This clonotype was recorded at least ten times. The V and J genes are TRBV5-1 and TRBJ2-1; a possible D gene is TRBD2 (5 bases). Germline-derived CDR1 and CDR2 are SGHRS and YFSETQ. CDR3 size: 14 residues. V lost 0 bases, J lost 5 bases, and 9 bases lay in between. The CDR3 loop reads CASSLVGENNEQFF. The CDR3 DNA follows: TGCGCCAGCAGCTTGGTTGGGGAGAACAATGAGCAGTTCTTC.

The chain carries TRBV6-2 or TRBV6-3 and TRBJ2-1, with unresolved D. From germline, CDR1 is MNHEY and CDR2 SVGEGT. The CDR3 runs 13 residues. V shed 2 bases and J shed 9 bases, with 11 bases lying between them. CDR3 in amino acids: CASSYGKLGEQFF. The CDR3 coding sequence is TGTGCCAGCAGTTACGGCAAGCTCGGTGAGCAGTTCTTC.

This clonotype has a handful of counts. This chain links TRBV29-1 with TRBJ2-1; no reliable D call. Germline lookup yields CDR1 SQVTM and CDR2 ANQGSEA. CDR3 length equals 14 residues. V was pared by 7 bases and J by 1 base, with 14 bases between. DNA for the CDR3: TGCAGCGGCCAGACGACGGTGTCCTACAATGAGCAGTTCTTC. It translates to CSGQTTVSYNEQFF.

Many counts were recorded for this clonotype. The chain is built from TRBV12-3 or TRBV12-4 and TRBJ1-5, with no clear D. The CDR3 has 14 amino acids. V was clipped by 1 base and J by 0 bases, with 4 bases between them. The CDR3 spells CASSLGDSNQPQHF. The CDR3 DNA follows: TGTGCCAGCAGTTTAGGGGATAGCAATCAGCCCCAGCATTTT.

This clonotype showed up many times. This sequence joins TRBV20-1 and TRBJ2-1, with 13 nucleotides matching TRBD2. The CDR3 has 16 amino acids. V lost 5 bases, J lost 5 bases, and 9 bases stayed unmatched. Germline lookup yields CDR1 DFQATT and CDR2 SNEGSKA (reference sequence). CDR3 protein: CSADTGTSGMNNEQFF. The CDR3 DNA follows: TGCAGTGCTGATACCGGGACTAGCGGGATGAACAATGAGCAGTTCTTC.

The chain is built from TRBV7-9 and TRBJ2-3, with a possible D match to TRBD1 (6 bases). V dropped 5 bases and J dropped 3 bases, with 12 bases sitting between them. CDR1 is SEHNR, CDR2 FQNEAQ, per germline (reference sequence). The length of the CDR3 is 14 residues. The CDR3 region is CASSLLGGTDTQYF. The CDR3 DNA sequence: TGTGCCAGCAGCCTCTTAGGGGGAACAGATACGCAGTATTTT.

This clonotype was counted many times. The chain is built from TRBV6-1 and TRBJ2-7; maybe TRBD1 (6 bases). Between the trimmed V and J ends, which lost 6 bases and 2 bases, there was a span of 20 bases. Germline CDR1 MNHNS, CDR2 SASEGT. This CDR3 spans 16 amino acids. Here the CDR3 DNA reads TGTGCCAGCAGCCGAAATCCGGACAGTTCAACCTACGAGCAGTACTTC. Residues: CASSRNPDSSTYEQYF.

The chain has TRBV29-1 and TRBJ2-7; TRBD2 might be the D (6 bases). Deletions cut 7 bases from V and 0 bases from J, with 16 bases between. Looked up from germline, CDR1 is SQVTM and CDR2 is ANQGSEA. The CDR3 contains 14 residues. DNA of the CDR3: TGCAGCGCCGCGGAGGGCACCAGCTCCTACGAGCAGTACTTC. The encoded protein is CSAAEGTSSYEQYF.

The chain carries TRBV20-1 and TRBJ2-5, with a possible D match to TRBD1 (6 bases). Germline-derived CDR1 and CDR2 are DFQATT and SNEGSKA (reference sequence). V lost 6 bases to trimming and J lost 2 bases, with 10 bases between them. This CDR3 comprises 12 residues. In DNA, the CDR3 is TGCAGTGCGGAACAGGGTCAAGAGACCCAGTACTTC. Encoded protein: CSAEQGQETQYF.

The chain employs TRBV4-3 and TRBJ1-1; D is unresolved. Looked up from germline, CDR1 is LGHNA and CDR2 is YSLEER. This CDR3 has 13 amino acids. V dropped 1 base and J dropped 5 bases, with 8 bases sitting between them. CDR3 protein: CASSQVLRTEAFF. Here the CDR3 DNA reads TGCGCCAGCAGCCAAGTTCTAAGGACTGAAGCTTTCTTT.